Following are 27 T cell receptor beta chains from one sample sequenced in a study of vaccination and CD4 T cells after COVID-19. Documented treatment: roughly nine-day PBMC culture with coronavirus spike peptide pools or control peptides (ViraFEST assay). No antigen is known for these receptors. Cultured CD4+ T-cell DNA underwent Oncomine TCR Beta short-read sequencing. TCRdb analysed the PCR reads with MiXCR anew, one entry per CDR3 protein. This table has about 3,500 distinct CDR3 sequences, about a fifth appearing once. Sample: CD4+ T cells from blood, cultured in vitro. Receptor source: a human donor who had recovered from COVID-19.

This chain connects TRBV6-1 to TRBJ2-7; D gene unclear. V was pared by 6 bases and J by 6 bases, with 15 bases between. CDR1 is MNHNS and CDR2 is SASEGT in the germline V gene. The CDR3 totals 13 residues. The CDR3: CASSLTGWGEQYF. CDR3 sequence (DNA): TGTGCCAGCAGCCTCACCGGATGGGGCGAGCAGTACTTC.

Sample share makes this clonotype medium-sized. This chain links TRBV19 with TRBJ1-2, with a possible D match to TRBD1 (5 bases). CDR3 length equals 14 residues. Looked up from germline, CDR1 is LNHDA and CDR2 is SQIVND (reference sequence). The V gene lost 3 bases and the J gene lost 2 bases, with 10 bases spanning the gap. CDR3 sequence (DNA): TGTGCCAGTAGTATCCAGCAGGGAAACTATGGCTACACCTTC. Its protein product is CASSIQQGNYGYTF.

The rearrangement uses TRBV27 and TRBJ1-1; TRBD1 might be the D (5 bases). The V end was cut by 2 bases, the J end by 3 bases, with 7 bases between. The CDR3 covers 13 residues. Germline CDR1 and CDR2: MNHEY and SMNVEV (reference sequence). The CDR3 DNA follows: TGTGCCAGCAGTTTAGGGGCGGACACTGAAGCTTTCTTT. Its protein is CASSLGADTEAFF.

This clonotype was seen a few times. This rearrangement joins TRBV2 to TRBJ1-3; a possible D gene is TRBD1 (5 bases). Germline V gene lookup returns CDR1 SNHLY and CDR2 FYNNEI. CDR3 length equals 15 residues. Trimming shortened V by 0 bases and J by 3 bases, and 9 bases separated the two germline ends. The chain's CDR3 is CASSEAQGFGNTIYF. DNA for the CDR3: TGTGCCAGCAGTGAAGCGCAGGGTTTTGGAAACACCATATATTTT.

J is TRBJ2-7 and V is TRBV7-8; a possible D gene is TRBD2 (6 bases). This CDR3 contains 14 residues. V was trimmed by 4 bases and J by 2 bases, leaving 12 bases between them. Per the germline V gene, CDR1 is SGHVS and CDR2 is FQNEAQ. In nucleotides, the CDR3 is TGTGCCAGCAGCTCGCGGGACGGGCCCTACGAGCAGTACTTC. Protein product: CASSSRDGPYEQYF.

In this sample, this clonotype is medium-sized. The DNA of the CDR3 is TGCAGTGCTAATGGGCCAAACAATGAGCAGTTCTTC. Translated: CSANGPNNEQFF. The rearrangement joins TRBV20-1 to TRBJ2-1; no reliable D call. Germline V gene data show CDR1 as DFQATT and CDR2 as SNEGSKA (reference sequence). Trimming removed 4 bases from V and 5 bases from J, with 9 bases in between. The CDR3 runs 12 residues.

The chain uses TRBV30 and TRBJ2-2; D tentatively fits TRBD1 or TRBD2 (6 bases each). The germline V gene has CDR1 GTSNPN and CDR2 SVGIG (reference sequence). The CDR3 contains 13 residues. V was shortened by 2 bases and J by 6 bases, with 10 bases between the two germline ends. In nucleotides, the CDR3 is TGTGCCTGGAGTCCCGGGGGCCCCGGGGAGCTGTTTTTT. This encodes CAWSPGGPGELFF.

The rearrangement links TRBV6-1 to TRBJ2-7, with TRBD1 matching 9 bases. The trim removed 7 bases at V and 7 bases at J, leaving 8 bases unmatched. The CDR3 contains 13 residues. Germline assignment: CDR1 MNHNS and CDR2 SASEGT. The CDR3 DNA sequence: TGTGCCAGCACTCGGACAGGGGTAGAAGAGCAGTACTTC. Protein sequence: CASTRTGVEEQYF.

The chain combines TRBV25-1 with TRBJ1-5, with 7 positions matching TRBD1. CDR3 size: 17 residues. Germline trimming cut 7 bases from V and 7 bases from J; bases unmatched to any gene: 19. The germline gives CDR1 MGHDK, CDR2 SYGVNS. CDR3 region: CASIIFVEGQSKQPQHF. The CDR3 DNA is TGTGCCAGCATTATCTTCGTTGAGGGACAGAGTAAGCAGCCCCAGCATTTT.

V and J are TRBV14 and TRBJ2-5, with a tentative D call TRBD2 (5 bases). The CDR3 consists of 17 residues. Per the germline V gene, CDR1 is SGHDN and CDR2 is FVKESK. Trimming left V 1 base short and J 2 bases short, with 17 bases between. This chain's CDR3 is CASSQGGRAPRQETQYF. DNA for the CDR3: TGTGCCAGCAGCCAAGGAGGGCGAGCACCTCGTCAAGAGACCCAGTACTTC.

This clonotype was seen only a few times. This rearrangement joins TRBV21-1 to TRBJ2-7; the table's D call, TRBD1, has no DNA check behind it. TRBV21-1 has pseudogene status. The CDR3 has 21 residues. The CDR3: CASSGSPQVLAIGGWVGEQYF. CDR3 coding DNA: TGTGCCAGCAGCGGGTCCCCGCAGGTATTGGCCATCGGGGGTTGGGTGGGGGAGCAGTACTTC.

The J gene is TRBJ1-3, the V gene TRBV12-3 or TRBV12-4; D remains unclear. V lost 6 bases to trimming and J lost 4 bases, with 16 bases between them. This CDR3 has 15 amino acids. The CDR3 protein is CASSSPLAGGNTIYF. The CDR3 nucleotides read TGTGCCAGCAGCTCTCCTTTGGCAGGAGGAAACACCATATATTTT.

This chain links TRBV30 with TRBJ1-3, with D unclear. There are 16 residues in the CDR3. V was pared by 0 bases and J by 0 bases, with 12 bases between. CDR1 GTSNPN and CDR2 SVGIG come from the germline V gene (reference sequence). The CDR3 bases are TGTGCCTGGAGTGTACCGGGAGGGAGCTCTGGAAACACCATATATTTT. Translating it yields CAWSVPGGSSGNTIYF. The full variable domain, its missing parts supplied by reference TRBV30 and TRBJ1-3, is SQTIHQWPATLVQPVGSPLSLECTVEGTSNPNLYWYRQAAGRGLQLLFYSVGIGQISSEVPQNLSASRPQDRQFILSSKKLLLSDSGFYLCAWSVPGGSSGNTIYFGEGSWLTVV.

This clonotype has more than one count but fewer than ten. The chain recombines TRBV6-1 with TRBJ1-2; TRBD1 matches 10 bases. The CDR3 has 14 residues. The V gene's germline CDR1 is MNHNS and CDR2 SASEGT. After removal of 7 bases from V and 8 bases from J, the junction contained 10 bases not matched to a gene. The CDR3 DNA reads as TGTGCCAGCAATCGGGACAGGGGCCAAGCGGGCTACACCTTC. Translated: CASNRDRGQAGYTF.

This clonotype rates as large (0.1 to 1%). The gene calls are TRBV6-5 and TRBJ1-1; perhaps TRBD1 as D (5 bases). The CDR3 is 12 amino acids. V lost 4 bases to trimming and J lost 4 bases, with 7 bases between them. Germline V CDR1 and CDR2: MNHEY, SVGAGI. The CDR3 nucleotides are TGTGCCAGCAGTTTCGGGGGCACTGAAGCTTTCTTT. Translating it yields CASSFGGTEAFF.

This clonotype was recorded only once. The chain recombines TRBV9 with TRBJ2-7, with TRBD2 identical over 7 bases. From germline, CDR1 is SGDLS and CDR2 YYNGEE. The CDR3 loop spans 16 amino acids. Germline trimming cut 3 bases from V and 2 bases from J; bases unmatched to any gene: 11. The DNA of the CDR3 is TGTGCCAGCAGCGAGGACCCAGGGAGGGCACCCTACGAGCAGTACTTC. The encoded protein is CASSEDPGRAPYEQYF.

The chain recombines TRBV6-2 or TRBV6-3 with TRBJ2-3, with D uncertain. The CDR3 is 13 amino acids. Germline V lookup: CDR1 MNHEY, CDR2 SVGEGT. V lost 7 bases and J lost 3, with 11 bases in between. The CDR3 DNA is TGTGCCAGCAAAGACTGGGGAACAGATACGCAGTATTTT. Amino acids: CASKDWGTDTQYF.

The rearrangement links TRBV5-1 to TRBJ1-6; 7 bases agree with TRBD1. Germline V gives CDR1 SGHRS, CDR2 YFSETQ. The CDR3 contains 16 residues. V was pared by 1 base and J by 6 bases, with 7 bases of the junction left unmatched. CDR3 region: CASSLSVGGVNSPLHF. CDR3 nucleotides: TGCGCCAGCAGCTTGTCGGTAGGGGGCGTTAATTCACCCCTCCACTTT.

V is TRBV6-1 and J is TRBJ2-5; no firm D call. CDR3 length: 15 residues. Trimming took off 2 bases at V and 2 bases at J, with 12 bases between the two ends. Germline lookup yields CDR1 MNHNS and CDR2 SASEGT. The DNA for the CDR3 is TGTGCCAGCAGTGAATCCGACGGCCCACAAGAGACCCAGTACTTC. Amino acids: CASSESDGPQETQYF.

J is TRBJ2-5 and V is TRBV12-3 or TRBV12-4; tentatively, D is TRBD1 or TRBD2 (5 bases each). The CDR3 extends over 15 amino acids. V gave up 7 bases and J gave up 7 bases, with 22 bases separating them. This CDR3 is CASTGGTPTHGTQYF. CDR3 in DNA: TGTGCCAGCACGGGTGGGACGCCGACCCACGGGACCCAGTACTTC.

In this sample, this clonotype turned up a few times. CDR3 in DNA: TGCGCCAGCAGCTTGACAGGGGGGGATGCTTATGGCTACACCTTC. Encoded protein: CASSLTGGDAYGYTF. The chain recombines TRBV5-1 with TRBJ1-2; TRBD1 matches 8 bases. This CDR3 is 15 amino acids long. The V gene's germline CDR1 is SGHRS and CDR2 YFSETQ. The junction had 7 bases not matched to a gene; V was cut back by 1 base and J by 5 bases.

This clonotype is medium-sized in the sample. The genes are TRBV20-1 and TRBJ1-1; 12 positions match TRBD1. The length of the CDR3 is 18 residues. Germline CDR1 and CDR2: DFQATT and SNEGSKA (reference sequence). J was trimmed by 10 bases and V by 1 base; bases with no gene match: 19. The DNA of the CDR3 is TGCAGTGCTAGAGTGGCGGCCTGGGGACAGGGGGCAACGGTAGGAGCTTTCTTT. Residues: CSARVAAWGQGATVGAFF.

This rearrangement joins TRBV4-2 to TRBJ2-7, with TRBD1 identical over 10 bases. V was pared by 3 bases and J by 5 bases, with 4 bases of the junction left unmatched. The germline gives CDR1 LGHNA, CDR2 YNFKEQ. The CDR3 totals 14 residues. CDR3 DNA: TGTGCCAGCAGCCATGGACAGGGGGGAGACGAGCAGTACTTC. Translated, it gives CASSHGQGGDEQYF.

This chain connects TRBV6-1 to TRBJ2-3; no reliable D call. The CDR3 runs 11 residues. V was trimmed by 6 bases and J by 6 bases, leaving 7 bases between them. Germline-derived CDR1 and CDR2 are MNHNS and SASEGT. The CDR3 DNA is TGTGCCAGCAGGAGGCAGGATACGCAGTATTTT. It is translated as CASRRQDTQYF.

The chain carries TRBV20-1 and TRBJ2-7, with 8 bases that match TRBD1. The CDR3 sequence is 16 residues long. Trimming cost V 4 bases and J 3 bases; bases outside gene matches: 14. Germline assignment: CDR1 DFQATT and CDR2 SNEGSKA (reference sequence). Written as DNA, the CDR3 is TGCAGTGCTACCTCCCCCAGACAGGGGAAGGTCTACGAGCAGTACTTC. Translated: CSATSPRQGKVYEQYF.

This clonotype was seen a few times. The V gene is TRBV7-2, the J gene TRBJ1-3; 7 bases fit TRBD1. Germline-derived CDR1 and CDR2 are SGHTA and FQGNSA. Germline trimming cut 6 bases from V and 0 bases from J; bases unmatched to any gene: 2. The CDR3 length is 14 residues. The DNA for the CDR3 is TGTGCCAGCAGGGACAGGAGCTCTGGAAACACCATATATTTT. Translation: CASRDRSSGNTIYF.

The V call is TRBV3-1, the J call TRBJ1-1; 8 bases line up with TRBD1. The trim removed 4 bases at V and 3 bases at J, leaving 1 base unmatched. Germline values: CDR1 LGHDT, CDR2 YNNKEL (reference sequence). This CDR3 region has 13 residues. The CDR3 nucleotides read TGTGCCAGCAGCCTGACAGGGGACACTGAAGCTTTCTTT. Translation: CASSLTGDTEAFF. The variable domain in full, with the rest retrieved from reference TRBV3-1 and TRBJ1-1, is DTAVSQTPKYLVTQMGNDKSIKCEQNLGHDTMYWYKQDSKKFLKIMFSYNNKELIINETVPNRFSPKSPDKAHLNLHINSLELGDSAVYFCASSLTGDTEAFFGQGTRLTVV.